These 23 T cell receptor beta chains originate from one sample sequenced in a study of tumor-infiltrating lymphocytes in primary liver carcinoma. Synthesis of TCR beta cDNA was carried out from about 500 ng total RNA with a constant-region primer. ARM-PCR, slightly modified, supplied the TCR beta libraries through three nested multiplex PCR rounds. Researchers ran the first two PCR rounds for roughly 11 cycles each with TRBV1-TRBV30 forward primers and a C-beta reverse primer. TCRdb passed the multiplex PCR reads through MiXCR, listing each CDR3 protein once. The profile shows some 95,000 distinct CDR3 sequences, around 68% of them singletons. Unsorted bulk tissue (roughly 19-30 mg) underwent RNA and DNA co-extraction. Input material: tumor-adjacent normal liver tissue. These receptor sequences come from a man aged 35 to 55 with primary liver carcinoma and hepatitis B virus infection.

V usage is TRBV19 and J usage is TRBJ2-2, with a tentative D call TRBD1 (5 bases). Germline lookup yields CDR1 LNHDA and CDR2 SQIVND (reference sequence). The ends were cut back, 8 bases at V and 6 bases at J, with 19 bases in the middle. CDR3 size: 15 residues. CDR3 nucleotide sequence: TGTGCCAGTCGAAACGGGCAGGGTGAACCCGGGGAGCTGTTTTTT. Translating gives CASRNGQGEPGELFF.

This clonotype has only one observation. It is likely a read error, because the conserved phenylalanine at the end of the CDR3 is missing. No DNA is shown, since the ends of the CDR3 on it are uncertain; the CDR3 is the one TCRdb lists. The chain couples TRBV11-2 to TRBJ2-5; no DNA check was done on the table's D call, TRBD1. The CDR3 contains 15 residues when both ends are counted. Germline-derived CDR1 and CDR2 are SGHAT and FQNNGV. The CDR3 sequence is CASSLGAGGRETQCY.

This clonotype has more than one count but fewer than ten. The J gene is TRBJ2-3, the V gene TRBV7-8; 10 positions agree with TRBD2. The CDR3 loop spans 17 amino acids. CDR1 is SGHVS, CDR2 FQNEAQ, per germline. Trimming at V came to 7 bases and at J to 5 bases, leaving 15 bases not matched to a gene. CDR3 loop: CASNFRLSSGRLDTQYF. The CDR3 coding sequence is TGTGCCAGCAACTTTCGGTTATCTAGCGGGAGATTAGATACGCAGTATTTT.

Turning to this clonotype: A much larger clone differs by one base, so this may be a read error. The chain employs TRBV6-1 and TRBJ1-3; TRBD1 agrees at 7 bases. Germline V CDR1 and CDR2: MNHNS, SASEGT. J lost 11 bases, V lost 1 base, and 17 bases had no gene match. This CDR3 has 17 residues. CDR3 nucleotide sequence: TGTGCCAGCAGTGAAGTGGGACAGAGCCACTCTGGAAGCTCCATATATTTT. Translation gives CASSEVGQSHSGSSIYF.

A note on this clonotype: Relative to the germline gene, one junction end is altered; a read error may explain this. The chain joins TRBV28 to TRBJ2-6, with D tentatively TRBD1 (5 bases). The CDR3 has 20 residues. Germline CDR1 reads MDHEN; CDR2 reads SYDVKM. The CDR3: CDSSPLATQGGGSGANVLTF. CDR3 coding DNA: TGTGACAGCAGTCCTCTTGCAACCCAGGGCGGTGGCTCTGGGGCCAACGTCCTGACTTTC.

Turning to this clonotype: This may come from a read error, since a much larger clone is one base off. The genes are TRBV12-3 or TRBV12-4 and TRBJ2-3; 12 bases line up with TRBD2. The CDR3 totals 14 residues. The V and J ends lost 8 bases and 4 bases, in that order; junction bases with no gene match: 4. The CDR3 nucleotides read TGTGCCAGCGGAACTAGCGGGAGGTCAGATACGCAGTATTTT. Protein: CASGTSGRSDTQYF.

A remark on this clonotype: Given a much more abundant clone one base away, this may be a read error. This chain connects TRBV6-2 or TRBV6-3 to TRBJ2-7; unclear D gene. This CDR3 comprises 11 residues. Per germline, CDR1 MNHEY and CDR2 SVGEGT. DNA of the CDR3: TGTGTCAGCAAGGTGGACTACGAGCAGTACTTC. Protein sequence: CVSKVDYEQYF.

In the case of this clonotype: A much larger clone differs by one base, so this may be a read error. V is TRBV5-6 and J is TRBJ2-3; D ambiguous. The V gene lost 4 bases and the J gene lost 5 bases, with 11 bases spanning the gap. This CDR3 region has 13 residues. Germline lookup yields CDR1 SGHDT and CDR2 YYEEEE. The CDR3 here is CASSASGRDTQYF. CDR3 sequence (DNA): TGTGCCAGCAGCGCCTCGGGCAGAGATACGCAGTATTTT.

Comment on this clonotype: Mismatch with germline at one junction end may stem from a read error. This chain joins TRBV5-4 and TRBJ2-5, with 7 bases lining up with TRBD1. The germline CDR1 and CDR2 sequences are SGHNT and YYREEE (reference sequence). The CDR3 is 13 residues long. CDR3 DNA sequence: TGTGCCAGCATGGACAGGCCCGAGGAGACCCTGTACTTT. Its protein is CASMDRPEETLYF.

This clonotype was picked up many times. This chain uses TRBV6-1 with TRBJ2-2; TRBD2 agrees at 12 bases. This CDR3 is 18 amino acids long. Germline lookup yields CDR1 MNHNS and CDR2 SASEGT. Unmatched junction bases numbered 8, after V lost 4 bases and J lost 2 bases. CDR3: CASSVRLAGDVNTGELFF. CDR3 nucleotide sequence: TGTGCCAGCAGTGTGCGACTAGCGGGAGACGTTAACACCGGGGAGCTGTTTTTT.

This clonotype was seen a handful of times. V and J are TRBV11-2 and TRBJ1-4; D ambiguous. The germline V gene has CDR1 SGHAT and CDR2 FQNNGV. V lost 8 bases and J 5 bases, leaving 15 bases between the germline ends. The CDR3 is 14 amino acids. CDR3 protein: CASVRGALNEKLFF. The CDR3 DNA sequence: TGTGCCAGCGTGCGCGGAGCCCTAAATGAAAAACTGTTTTTT.

This clonotype is a singleton in its sample. The CDR3 carries no conserved terminal phenylalanine or tryptophan, so it likely arises from a read error. This chain uses TRBV7-9 with TRBJ1-1; unclear D gene. This CDR3 spans 16 amino acids. Germline V gene sequence: CDR1 SEHNR, CDR2 FQNEAQ (reference sequence). CDR3 in amino acids: CASSPLSGAGYTEAFY. The CDR3 DNA is TGCGCCAGCAGCCCGTTGAGCGGAGCGGGTTACACTGAAGCTTTCTAT.

V gene TRBV11-2 combines with J gene TRBJ2-7; 10 bases agree with TRBD1. The CDR3 is 14 amino acids. The V gene end was trimmed by 6 bases and the J gene end by 6 bases; junction bases not matched to a gene: 8. Germline CDR1 SGHAT, CDR2 FQNNGV. The CDR3 loop reads CASSSPGTGAEQYF. The DNA of the CDR3 is TGTGCCAGCAGTTCTCCCGGGACAGGGGCCGAGCAGTACTTC. The full variable domain, with the rest looked up from reference TRBV11-2 and TRBJ2-7, is EAGVAQSPRYKIIEKRQSVAFWCNPISGHATLYWYQQILGQGPKLLIQFQNNGVVDDSQLPKDRFSAERLKGVDSTLKIQPAKLEDSAVYLCASSSPGTGAEQYFGPGTRLTVT.

This clonotype came up many times. This sequence joins TRBV10-3 and TRBJ2-3, with 12 positions matching TRBD2. V was pared by 3 bases and J by 0 bases, with 10 bases of the junction left unmatched. CDR3 length equals 19 residues. Germline CDR1 ENHRY, CDR2 SYGVKD. This CDR3 is CAISDRGTSGPISTDTQYF. The CDR3 bases are TGTGCCATCAGTGACCGGGGGACTAGCGGGCCCATTAGCACAGATACGCAGTATTTT.

About this clonotype itself: A read error is likely, as this CDR3 ends without the conserved phenylalanine or tryptophan. No DNA is shown, since the ends of the CDR3 on it are uncertain; the CDR3 is the one TCRdb lists. The rearrangement links TRBV6-5 to TRBJ2-7; the D call of TRBD1 is as the table states it, not checked on the DNA. CDR1 is MNHEY, CDR2 SVGAGI, per germline. The CDR3 spans 14 residues, counting both ends. The CDR3 spells CASSRDRGDYERYL.

Of note for this clonotype: The germline gene is not matched at one end of the junction; a read error may be the cause. The V and J genes are TRBV4-1 and TRBJ1-5; perhaps TRBD1 as D (6 bases). The length of the CDR3 is 15 residues. Germline CDR1 reads MGHRA; CDR2 reads YSYEKL. The CDR3 protein is CASCPGEVGLQPQHF. The CDR3 DNA reads TGCGCTAGCTGTCCAGGGGAGGTTGGTCTTCAGCCCCAACATTTT.

As concerns this clonotype: A much larger clone lies a single base off, so this may be a read error. The chain uses TRBV5-6 and TRBJ2-7, with 9 bases identical to TRBD2. The CDR3 spans 15 residues. CDR1 and CDR2 (germline): SGHDT, YYEEEE. CDR3 nucleotides: TGTGCCAGCAGCTTGGAGACTAGCGGCTCCTACGAGCAGTGCTTC. This gives the protein CASSLETSGSYEQCF. Variable domain in full (rest from reference TRBV5-6 and TRBJ2-7): DAGVTQSPTHLIKTRGQQVTLRCSPKSGHDTVSWYQQALGQGPQFIFQYYEEEERQRGNFPDRFSGHQFPNYSSELNVNALLLGDSALYLCASSLETSGSYEQCFGPGTRLTVT.

As to this clonotype: The junction and the germline gene differ at one end; a read error may be behind it. The J gene is TRBJ1-5, the V gene TRBV29-1, with 9 bases that match TRBD1. Germline V gene data show CDR1 as SQVTM and CDR2 as ANQGSEA. The CDR3 is made up of 14 amino acids. CDR3 loop: CSVSSGTGNQPQQF. CDR3 coding DNA: TGCAGCGTTTCATCTGGGACAGGGAATCAACCCCAGCAATTT.

To note about this clonotype: This is likely a read error, given that the CDR3 carries no conserved phenylalanine or tryptophan at its end. The chain employs TRBV11-2 and TRBJ1-1; no firm D call. The CDR3 totals 13 residues. The V gene's germline CDR1 is SGHAT and CDR2 FQNNGV. Trimming took off 6 bases at V and 1 base at J, with 9 bases between the two ends. The CDR3, as DNA: TGTGCCAGCAGTTACAACACGAACACTGAAGCTTTCTCT. Residues: CASSYNTNTEAFS.

On this clonotype: A much larger clone is a single base away; this may be a read error. This chain connects TRBV12-3 or TRBV12-4 to TRBJ2-2; TRBD2 matches at 7 bases. The CDR3 is 14 amino acids. In nucleotides, the CDR3 is TGTGTCAGCAGTTTAATGGGACTAACCGGGGAGCTGTTTTTT. Protein product: CVSSLMGLTGELFF.

The V gene is TRBV11-2, the J gene TRBJ1-1, with D perhaps matching TRBD1 (6 bases). CDR3 length equals 14 residues. The V gene's germline CDR1 is SGHAT and CDR2 FQNNGV. Trimming removed 6 bases from V and 6 bases from J, with 17 bases in between. CDR3 sequence reads: CASRPTGGRSEAFF. The CDR3 nucleotides read TGTGCCAGCAGACCTACGGGGGGCAGGTCTGAAGCTTTCTTT.

This clonotype came up once. The chain uses TRBV29-1 and TRBJ1-5; 7 bases are shared with TRBD1. CDR1 and CDR2 from the germline V gene are SQVTM and ANQGSEA. The CDR3 covers 12 residues. After removal of 7 bases from V and 9 bases from J, the junction contained 9 bases not matched to a gene. The CDR3 loop is CSDGTAQVPQHF. CDR3 nucleotides: TGCAGCGATGGGACAGCCCAGGTGCCCCAGCATTTT.

Many counts were recorded for this clonotype. A much larger clone lies a single base off, so this may be a read error. The genes are TRBV11-2 and TRBJ2-1; TRBD2 matches at 8 bases. This CDR3 comprises 15 residues. The V gene's germline CDR1 is SGHAT and CDR2 FQNNGV. The CDR3 coding sequence is TGTGCCAGCAGCGATAGCGGGAACTCCTACAATGGGCAGTTCTTC. Amino acids: CASSDSGNSYNGQFF. Based on the CDR3 plus reference TRBV11-2 and TRBJ2-1, the full variable domain is EAGVAQSPRYKIIEKRQSVAFWCNPISGHATLYWYQQILGQGPKLLIQFQNNGVVDDSQLPKDRFSAERLKGVDSTLKIQPAKLEDSAVYLCASSDSGNSYNGQFFGPGTRLTVL.